What follows are 8 T cell receptor beta chains derived from one specimen sequenced in a study of technical replicates of blood from a few donors. Measured with immunoSEQ multiplex PCR; TCRdb has only the in-frame clones, and not every one. The table includes 50,000 to 70,000 clones, around nine tenths detected once. The specimen was PBMCs. These receptors were collected from a human donor in good health. Some clones in this sample may be carry-over from other donors' samples.

This chain uses TRBV7-9 with TRBJ2-5, with a tentative D call TRBD2 (5 bases). From germline, CDR1 is SEHNR and CDR2 FQNEAQ (reference sequence). Trimming took 3 bases from V and 2 from J, leaving 7 bases between them. The CDR3 is 13 residues long. In DNA, the CDR3 is TGTGCCAGCAGCTTCCGGGAACAAGAGACCCAGTACTTC. Its protein is CASSFREQETQYF.

This rearrangement joins TRBV7-6 to TRBJ2-3, with 12 bases aligning to TRBD2. J gave up 0 bases and V 1 base, and 2 bases lay outside the gene matches. Germline-derived CDR1 and CDR2 are SGHVS and FNYEAQ. The CDR3 length is 17 residues. In DNA form, the CDR3 reads TGTGCCAGCAGCTTAGGGACTAGCGGGACTAGCACAGATACGCAGTATTTT. Protein product: CASSLGTSGTSTDTQYF. Together with reference TRBV7-6 and TRBJ2-3, the CDR3 gives the full variable domain: GAGVSQSPRYKVTKRGQDVALRCDPISGHVSLYWYRQALGQGPEFLTYFNYEAQQDKSGLPNDRFSAERPEGSISTLTIQRTEQRDSAMYRCASSLGTSGTSTDTQYFGPGTRLTVL.

V usage is TRBV4-3 and J usage is TRBJ1-4; D unresolved. CDR1 is LGHNA and CDR2 is YSLEER in the germline V gene. This CDR3 has 15 residues. Deletions cut 0 bases from V and 7 bases from J, with 12 bases between. The CDR3 region has the DNA TGCGCCAGCAGCCAAGACCCTTTGGCGGGTGAAAAACTGTTTTTT. Its protein is CASSQDPLAGEKLFF.

This chain uses TRBV9 with TRBJ1-2; a weak D match, TRBD1 (5 bases). The CDR3 length is 18 residues. From germline, CDR1 is SGDLS and CDR2 YYNGEE. V dropped 0 bases and J dropped 2 bases, with 20 bases sitting between them. The CDR3 nucleotides are TGTGCCAGCAGCGTAGAAGGGGAAGCCTATAGGGGAAACTATGGCTACACCTTC. The encoded protein is CASSVEGEAYRGNYGYTF.

The chain links TRBV15 to TRBJ2-7; D might be TRBD1 (6 bases). Trimming removed 1 base at V and 6 bases at J, with 13 bases between. The CDR3 runs 14 residues. Germline CDR1 LNHNV, CDR2 YYDKDF (reference sequence). The CDR3 DNA follows: TGTGCCACCAGCAGAGGCAGGGGTGAGTCCGAGCAGTACTTC. Protein sequence: CATSRGRGESEQYF. The whole variable domain, filled in from reference TRBV15 and TRBJ2-7, reads DAMVIQNPRYQVTQFGKPVTLSCSQTLNHNVMYWYQQKSSQAPKLLFHYYDKDFNNEADTPDNFQSRRPNTSFCFLDIRSPGLGDTAMYLCATSRGRGESEQYFGPGTRLTVT.

The chain is built from TRBV5-1 and TRBJ2-3; D is perhaps TRBD1 (6 bases). Trimming took off 0 bases at V and 5 bases at J, with 10 bases between the two ends. This CDR3 is 14 amino acids long. Germline CDR1 is SGHRS and CDR2 is YFSETQ. CDR3 DNA: TGCGCCAGCAGCTTGGCAGGGGACGGAGATACGCAGTATTTT. Residues: CASSLAGDGDTQYF.

The rearrangement uses TRBV7-8 and TRBJ1-2; TRBD1 agrees at 7 bases. Germline V lookup: CDR1 SGHVS, CDR2 FQNEAQ. The J segment lost 8 bases and the V segment lost 1 base, leaving 7 bases of the junction unmatched. The CDR3 has 14 residues. The CDR3 sequence: CASSLGQGGGGYTF. The CDR3 DNA is TGTGCCAGCAGCTTAGGGCAGGGGGGAGGCGGCTACACCTTC.

V usage is TRBV5-4 and J usage is TRBJ2-1, with 9 bases lining up with TRBD2. J was trimmed by 3 bases and V by 0 bases; bases with no gene match: 4. Germline lookup yields CDR1 SGHNT and CDR2 YYREEE (reference sequence). The CDR3 consists of 16 residues. The CDR3 sequence is CASSLDGTSRYNEQFF. In nucleotides, the CDR3 is TGTGCCAGCAGCTTGGATGGGACTAGCCGCTACAATGAGCAGTTCTTC.